The T cell receptor beta chain under discussion was sequenced for a study of beta chain features in type 1 diabetes. In the study overall: The study found patients and healthy donors alike in age, gender and cell yields. Overall study results and limits: Among patients with Type 1 diabetes, TCRB CDR3s were moderately but significantly shorter in every one of the four CD4+ subsets.

CDR1 and CDR2 (germline): SGHNT, YYREEE (reference sequence). The CDR3 sequence is 16 residues long. V lost 3 bases and J lost 1; bases outside the gene matches: 4. The authors sorted CD4+ naive, central memory, regulatory and stem cell-like memory cells via CD45RO/CCR7/CD25/CD127/CD95/CD27. In the case of this clone: No antigen is known for it.

The authors reverse transcribed all of the isolated RNA, so sequencing captured expressed TCRB transcripts. Sequenced by immunoSEQ multiplex PCR; TCRdb stores in-frame clones only, minus some. The table lists about 370,000 clones, over 8.5% of them singletons. The sequence was obtained from a man in his thirties or forties with type 1 diabetes. Sequenced: central memory CD4+ T cells from blood. This chain connects TRBV5-4 to TRBJ2-1; 10 bases are shared with TRBD2. The CDR3 DNA reads TGTGCCAGCAGCTGGGGACTAGCGAAGTCCTACAATGAGCAGTTCTTC. Amino acids: CASSWGLAKSYNEQFF.